The 2 T cell receptor beta chains reported below all come from one sample, sequenced in a study of blood T cell repertoires in COVID-19 (dated by TCRdb to between 2020 and 2021). Library construction relied on the immunoSEQ multiplex PCR assay. TCRdb re-hosts the immuneACCESS table, in-frame sequences only. Its copies lack some clones; in the studies checked, an unresolved V gene accounts for under half of them, and the cause for the rest is not known. This sample has fewer than 100,000 clones in its table, and 88% of those were observed once. Of the sample, roughly 46% falls within the top ten clones. The material sequenced was peripheral blood. Receptors were obtained from a human donor in a cohort sampled during active COVID-19.

The chain couples TRBV18 to TRBJ1-3; possible D gene TRBD1, 5 bases. The germline CDR1 and CDR2 sequences are KGHSH and LQKENI. CDR3 length: 15 residues. V dropped 0 bases and J dropped 2 bases, with 8 bases sitting between them. CDR3 residues: CASSPPSRAGNTIYF. As DNA, the CDR3 is TGTGCCAGCTCACCACCGTCCAGGGCTGGAAACACCATATATTTT.

V is TRBV5-4 and J is TRBJ2-5; D is perhaps TRBD2 (6 bases). CDR1 SGHNT and CDR2 YYREEE come from the germline V gene (reference sequence). The CDR3 totals 16 residues. Trimming stripped 3 bases from V and 5 bases from J, with 20 bases between. The CDR3 bases are TGTGCCAGCAGCTCCCGAACTAGCCGAAGTCTGGAGACCCAGTACTTC. This translates into CASSSRTSRSLETQYF.